The rows below give T cell receptor beta chains drawn from one sample of a study of blood T cell repertoires in COVID-19. TCRdb keeps only in-frame clones here, not all; method: immunoSEQ multiplex PCR. Of about 49,000 clones listed, around 86% are singletons. The specimen was peripheral blood. The receptors were gathered from a woman of 80 years or more with COVID-19, enrolled during active disease. Both conserved end residues are part of each CDR3. The D gene is left open where the match is weak. A row's size may be missing; if present it is once, few, many or a size class.

>TRBV7-2|TRBJ2-7|.|.
CASSPGVGRYEQYF
TGTGCCAGCAGCCCGGGGGTGGGTCGCTACGAGCAGTACTTC
>TRBV5-1|TRBJ2-3|.|.
CASSLAFVSSTDTQYF
TGCGCCAGCAGCTTGGCCTTCGTAAGCAGCACAGATACGCAGTATTTT
>TRBV5-4|TRBJ2-2|.|.
CASRPTGATNTGELFF
TGTGCCAGCAGACCTACAGGTGCGACGAACACCGGGGAGCTGTTTTTT
>TRBV7-2|TRBJ1-5|.|.
CASSLGAGRNQPQHF
TGTGCCAGCAGCTTAGGGGCAGGAAGGAATCAGCCCCAGCATTTT
>TRBV7-9|TRBJ2-1|TRBD2|few
CASSLRRGAGSYNEQFF
TGTGCCAGCAGCTTACGGCGGGGGGCCGGGAGTTACAATGAGCAGTTCTTC
>TRBV18|TRBJ1-2|TRBD1|once
CASSPQGDYGYTF
TGTGCCAGCTCACCCCAGGGGGACTATGGCTACACCTTC
>TRBV10-1|TRBJ1-1|TRBD1|.
CASSPGTGVRNTEAFF
TGCGCCAGCAGTCCCGGGACAGGGGTGAGGAACACTGAAGCTTTCTTT
>TRBV3-1/TRBV3-2|TRBJ1-1|TRBD1|.
CASSQPRGYGDTEAFF
TGTGCCAGCAGCCAGCCCAGGGGGTATGGTGACACTGAAGCTTTCTTT
>TRBV5-5|TRBJ1-2|TRBD1|.
CASSRANPGGDGYTF
TGTGCCAGCAGCCGGGCAAATCCAGGGGGCGACGGCTACACCTTC
>TRBV2|TRBJ1-2|.|.
CASRVQGLVGYTF
TGTGCCAGCAGGGTACAGGGTTTAGTAGGCTACACCTTC
>TRBV3-1/TRBV3-2|TRBJ1-1|.|.
CASSRQGFNTEAFF
TGTGCCAGCAGCCGCCAGGGTTTCAACACTGAAGCTTTCTTT
>TRBV7-9|TRBJ2-7|.|.
CASSSTGVPYEQYF
TGTGCCAGCAGCTCTACGGGAGTACCCTACGAGCAGTACTTC
>TRBV18|TRBJ1-4|.|.
CASSPGINEKLFF
TGTGCCAGCTCACCAGGCATTAATGAAAAACTGTTTTTT
>TRBV12-5|TRBJ1-2|.|.
CASGLGSVNYGYTF
TGTGCTAGTGGTTTGGGATCGGTTAACTATGGCTACACCTTC
>TRBV19|TRBJ2-7|.|.
CASSTRVSSYEQYF
TGTGCCAGTAGTACCCGGGTAAGCTCCTACGAGCAGTACTTC
>TRBV5-1|TRBJ1-6|.|once
CASSLAITVGNSPLHF
TGCGCCAGCAGCTTGGCCATAACAGTTGGTAATTCACCCCTCCACTTT
>TRBV6-5|TRBJ1-2|.|.
CASSGQLEYGYTF
TGTGCCAGCAGCGGACAGCTGGAGTATGGCTACACCTTC
>TRBV10-1|TRBJ1-2|.|few
CASSESLRNGYTF
TGCGCCAGCAGTGAGTCATTGAGGAATGGCTACACCTTC
>TRBV19|TRBJ1-5|TRBD1|.
CASSAVTGGTYSNQPQHF
TGTGCCAGTAGTGCCGTTACAGGGGGCACTTATAGCAATCAGCCCCAGCATTTT
>TRBV5-1|TRBJ2-2|.|.
CASSLEGDPTGELFF
TGCGCCAGCAGCTTGGAAGGAGACCCCACCGGGGAGCTGTTTTTT
>TRBV29-1|TRBJ1-1|.|.
CSGRAGAAEAFF
TGCAGCGGCAGGGCAGGGGCGGCTGAAGCTTTCTTT
>TRBV2|TRBJ2-1|.|.
CASSYDRRNEQFF
TGTGCCAGCAGTTACGACAGGCGGAATGAGCAGTTCTTC
>TRBV2|TRBJ1-5|TRBD1|.
CASSRDRGAGQPQHF
TGTGCCAGCAGTCGTGACAGGGGTGCTGGGCAGCCCCAGCATTTT
>TRBV19|TRBJ1-6|.|.
CASSRRDNSPLHF
TGTGCCAGTAGTCGGCGGGATAATTCACCCCTCCACTTT
>TRBV2|TRBJ1-6|TRBD1|.
CARTGFGDSSYNSPLHF
TGTGCCAGAACAGGGTTTGGGGACAGCTCCTATAATTCACCCCTCCACTTT
>TRBV7-9|TRBJ1-3|.|.
CASRDGSLVNTIYF
TGTGCCAGCAGGGACGGGAGTTTGGTCAACACCATATATTTT
>TRBV6-1|TRBJ1-1|TRBD1|.
CASSGGQGGSVDTEAFF
TGTGCCAGCAGTGGGGGACAGGGCGGGTCGGTGGACACTGAAGCTTTCTTT
>TRBV3-1/TRBV3-2|TRBJ2-4|TRBD2|.
CASSKSSGNSGSIQYF
TGTGCCAGCAGCAAATCTAGCGGAAACTCAGGGAGCATTCAGTACTTC
>TRBV6-6|TRBJ2-5|.|.
CASSYSQRQYQETQYF
TGTGCCAGCAGTTACTCGCAACGACAGTACCAAGAGACCCAGTACTTC
>TRBV18|TRBJ1-1|TRBD1|.
CASSPNLGDREAFF
TGTGCCAGCTCACCAAACTTGGGGGACAGGGAAGCTTTCTTT
>TRBV7-2|TRBJ2-7|.|.
CASSFQGTTAYEQYF
TGTGCCAGCAGCTTCCAGGGGACAACCGCCTACGAGCAGTACTTC
>TRBV19|TRBJ1-1|.|.
CASSSSPRSTEAFF
TGTGCCAGTAGTTCCTCCCCCCGCAGCACTGAAGCTTTCTTT
>TRBV28|TRBJ2-7|TRBD1|.
CASRLAGTGVTYEQYF
TGTGCCAGCAGACTCGCCGGGACAGGGGTAACCTACGAGCAGTACTTC
>TRBV27|TRBJ2-3|TRBD2|few
CASSWGGAGTDTQYF
TGTGCCAGCAGTTGGGGGGGAGCGGGCACAGATACGCAGTATTTT
>TRBV28|TRBJ1-2|.|.
CASSLQGGYGYTF
TGTGCCAGCAGTTTACAGGGCGGCTATGGCTACACCTTC
>TRBV2|TRBJ1-4|.|.
CASSTDRINEKLFF
TGTGCCAGCAGTACCGACAGGATTAATGAAAAACTGTTTTTT
>TRBV19|TRBJ1-5|.|.
CASSIRGGGHQPQHF
TGTGCCAGTAGTATAAGGGGGGGAGGTCATCAGCCCCAGCATTTT
>TRBV6-1|TRBJ1-3|TRBD1|medium-sized
CASSARPQGTYGNTIYF
TGTGCCAGCAGTGCCCGTCCACAGGGGACTTATGGAAACACCATATATTTT
>TRBV3-1/TRBV3-2|TRBJ2-3|.|.
CASSPRGDTQYF
TGTGCCAGCAGCCCTAGAGGGGATACGCAGTATTTT
>TRBV20-1|TRBJ2-5|TRBD2|.
CSARASGQETQYF
TGCAGTGCTCGTGCTAGCGGACAAGAGACCCAGTACTTC
>TRBV18|TRBJ2-1|.|.
CASSPRGYNEQFF
TGTGCCAGCTCACCGCGGGGCTACAATGAGCAGTTCTTC
>TRBV6-5|TRBJ1-1|TRBD1|few
CASRTDRGAEAFF
TGTGCCAGCAGGACGGACAGGGGCGCTGAAGCTTTCTTT